The present T cell receptor (beta chain) was sequenced within a study of PD-L1 blockade in urothelial cancer. The wider study: Investigators checked blood 3 weeks (second dose) and 6 weeks after treatment start. Blood samples had a median of 141,255 T cells, 75,000 or so unique TCRs, and clonality more than 0.075.

The CDR3 contains 13 residues. The V gene lost 5 bases and the J gene lost 7 bases, with 11 bases spanning the gap. Germline V gene data show CDR1 as SNHLY and CDR2 as FYNNEI. Time point given: pretreatment peripheral blood. This clone is a singleton in its sample. Clones were read by immunoSEQ multiplex PCR, and TCRdb kept only the in-frame ones, dropping some. The sample contains some 66,000 clones, 86% of which appear only once. V and J are TRBV2 and TRBJ1-4; no definite D call. The sequenced sample was PBMCs, obtained around atezolizumab (anti-PD-L1) treatment. This TCR was recovered from a man in his 60s with urothelial cancer. CDR3 in amino acids: CASSYDGLEKLFF. The CDR3 region has the DNA TGTGCCAGCAGTTACGACGGACTTGAAAAACTGTTTTTT.